Here is one T cell receptor (beta chain) with its context. The source of the sample is a study of blood T cell repertoires in COVID-19. As for the study in general: Whether acute or convalescent, the COVID-19 samples came from the United States, Italy and Spain. PBMCs, B-cell-depleted T cells, or T cells provided the cDNA or gDNA that made up the material.

Authors' data handling: Amplification of reference gene primers provided the estimated nucleated cell counts. Generated by immunoSEQ multiplex PCR, the TCRdb table keeps only in-frame clones and is missing some. V, J and clone size are those of that table, while D and trimming were read from the DNA. The data show 150,000 to 200,000 clones, around nine tenths seen once. Germline CDR1 reads GTSNPN; CDR2 reads SVGIG (reference sequence). V dropped 2 bases and J dropped 12; count of bases not matched to a gene: 11. The CDR3 has 14 residues. This sequence joins TRBV30 and TRBJ2-1; 9 nucleotides match TRBD2. The sequenced sample consisted of peripheral blood. The sequence was obtained from a man aged 70 or older with acute or convalescent COVID-19. The DNA of the CDR3 is TGTGCCTGGAGTCCGGGGACTAGCCGCTCGGGGCAGTTCTTC. Amino acids: CAWSPGTSRSGQFF.